The rows below give T cell receptor beta chains drawn from one sample of a study of T cells after posttransplantation cyclophosphamide. TCRdb's copy holds only in-frame clones and misses some; the assay was immunoSEQ multiplex PCR. The table shows about 32,000 clones, with over 75% occurring only once. Sequenced sample: naive CD4+ T cells sorted from blood. Receptors were obtained from a young man in good health and a related stem cell transplant donor. CDR3s include the opening cysteine and the closing phenylalanine or tryptophan. Each record gives: D gene, clone size, J gene, V gene, CDR3 DNA, CDR3 protein. A D gene is named only where the DNA matches it firmly. Rows may omit the clone size; those that give it use once, few, many or a size class.

>TRBD1|NA|TRBJ2-7|TRBV11-3
TGTGCCAGCAGTTCCCGACAGGGAGCCTACGAGCAGTACTTC
CASSSRQGAYEQYF
>NA|NA|TRBJ1-2|TRBV5-1
TGCGCCAGCAGCCTTACACACAACTATGGCTACACCTTC
CASSLTHNYGYTF
>TRBD1|NA|TRBJ1-5|TRBV5-1
TGCGCCAGCAGCTTGACAGGGGTGGATCAGCCCCAGCATTTT
CASSLTGVDQPQHF
>NA|NA|TRBJ1-5|TRBV9
TGTGCCAGCAGCGTAGGGGAGGGGTTTTGGGAGCCCCAGCATTTT
CASSVGEGFWEPQHF
>NA|NA|TRBJ2-2|TRBV4-2
TGTGCCAGCAGCCGAGACTCCGGGGATATCACCGGGGAGCTGTTTTTT
CASSRDSGDITGELFF
>TRBD1|NA|TRBJ2-1|TRBV6-5
TGTGCCAGCAGTCAACCGGGGACAGTGTACAATGAGCAGTTCTTC
CASSQPGTVYNEQFF
>NA|NA|TRBJ1-6|TRBV7-8
TGTGCCAGCAGCTTAGGGCGGTCGGCCCCTTGGTCACCCCTCCACTTT
CASSLGRSAPWSPLHF
>NA|NA|TRBJ1-1|TRBV19
TGTGCCAGTAGTTTACAGGGTAATCCGATAGCTTTCTTT
CASSLQGNPIAFF
>TRBD1|once|TRBJ2-3|TRBV7-6
TGTGCCGTGACAGGGGCAAGCACAGATACGCAGTATTTT
CAVTGASTDTQYF
>NA|NA|TRBJ2-3|TRBV14
TGTGCCAGCAGTCTTAAGACTGGGGCGGCTACGCAGTATTTT
CASSLKTGAATQYF
>NA|NA|TRBJ2-7|TRBV29-1
TGCAGCGTTGAAGAGGCAGGATCCCCCTACGAGCAGTACTTC
CSVEEAGSPYEQYF
>TRBD1|NA|TRBJ2-3|TRBV19
TGTGCCAGTAGTATAACCGGGACAGGGGGAACAGATACGCAGTATTTT
CASSITGTGGTDTQYF
>NA|NA|TRBJ2-4|TRBV19
TGTGCCAGTACATCCCCGGGACAAATCAACATTCAGTACTTC
CASTSPGQINIQYF
>NA|NA|TRBJ2-3|TRBV11-3
TGTGCCAGCAGCCTGGGTGGAGAGAGCACAGATACGCAGTATTTT
CASSLGGESTDTQYF
>NA|NA|TRBJ1-1|TRBV6-5
TGTGCCAGCACCCGTACTGTTTCGGTCACTGAAGCTTTCTTT
CASTRTVSVTEAFF
>TRBD1|NA|TRBJ2-1|TRBV2
TGTGCCATCTCTCTTCTGCTTGGACAGGGGGTTATCTACAATGAGCAGTTCTTC
CAISLLLGQGVIYNEQFF
>TRBD1|NA|TRBJ2-7|TRBV5-1
TGCGCCAGCAGCCTGACAGGGGGTTTGTACGAGCAGTACTTC
CASSLTGGLYEQYF
>NA|NA|TRBJ2-1|TRBV7-3
TGTGCCAGCAGCTTAAGAGGGGGATACAATGAGCAGTTCTTC
CASSLRGGYNEQFF
>NA|NA|TRBJ2-1|TRBV10-2
TGCGCCAGCAGCGTTAGCGCGACCTACAATGAGCAGTTCTTC
CASSVSATYNEQFF
>TRBD1|NA|TRBJ2-1|TRBV9
TGTGCCAGCAGCGCTGCCTCGGGACAGTTCGACAATGAGCAGTTCTTC
CASSAASGQFDNEQFF
>NA|NA|TRBJ2-5|TRBV5-1
TGCGCCAGCAGACGCGGGTCACAAGAGACCCAGTACTTC
CASRRGSQETQYF
>NA|NA|TRBJ1-2|TRBV27
TGTGCCAGCAGCTTTCTCAGGGGCCAAAACTATGGCTACACCTTC
CASSFLRGQNYGYTF
>TRBD1|NA|TRBJ1-4|TRBV9
TGTGCCAGCAGCGTGGGACAGGGATCTGAAAAACTGTTTTTT
CASSVGQGSEKLFF